This T cell receptor beta chain originates from a study of blood T cell repertoires in COVID-19. The table came from immunoSEQ multiplex PCR; TCRdb's copy has only in-frame clones and leaves some out. The sample yields some 100,000 clones, around nine tenths seen once. Trimming removed 0 bases at V and 1 base at J, with 7 bases between. CDR3 length: 15 amino acids. CDR1 SGHRS and CDR2 YFSETQ come from the germline V gene. The TCR was taken from a woman between 65 and 79 years old with acute or convalescent COVID-19. J is TRBJ2-2 and V is TRBV5-1; D ambiguous. Sample: peripheral blood. The CDR3 region is CASSLVAENTGELFF. The CDR3 nucleotides are TGCGCCAGCAGCTTGGTTGCGGAGAACACCGGGGAGCTGTTTTTT.